These T cell receptor beta chains were read from a single sample in a study of blood T cells in healthy people across ages. TCRdb re-called the 5' RACE reads through MiXCR, storing one row per CDR3 protein. The sample consists of fewer than 800,000 distinct CDR3 sequences, around 25% of them appearing once. These sequences were also reported in another study, on T cells of mothers and their children.

Specimen: blood. These receptors were taken from a boy under 18 in good health. CDR3s include the opening cysteine and the closing phenylalanine or tryptophan. Each record gives: V gene, clone size, J gene, D gene, CDR3 DNA, CDR3 protein. A D gene is named only where the DNA matches it firmly. Only part of the rows carry a size: once, few, many, or a class if the clone is expanded.

TRBV29-1	few	TRBJ2-5	NA	TGCAGCGCCACAGGGATGGAGACCCAGTACTTC	CSATGMETQYF
TRBV18	few	TRBJ1-1	NA	TGTGCCAGCTCACCACCAAGGACCCTAATAGGGACTGAAGCTTTCTTT	CASSPPRTLIGTEAFF
TRBV20-1	few	TRBJ2-7	NA	TGCAGTGCTAGAGATGGGAATACAGCCTCCTACGAGCAGTACTTC	CSARDGNTASYEQYF
TRBV9	few	TRBJ2-7	NA	TGTGCCAGCAGCGTAGTCCCAGGTTCCTACGAGCAGTACTTC	CASSVVPGSYEQYF
TRBV7-8	few	TRBJ2-3	NA	TGTGCCAGCAGCCTAGGAGGGGCATATCCGGGAGATACGCAGTATTTT	CASSLGGAYPGDTQYF
TRBV7-2	NA	TRBJ2-5	TRBD2	TGTGCCAGCAGCTTATACGCGGGAGAGTCAGCCGGGACCCAGTACTTC	CASSLYAGESAGTQYF
TRBV28	NA	TRBJ1-3	TRBD1	TGTGCCAGCAGTTTATCCGGGACAGCTGGAAACACCATATATTTT	CASSLSGTAGNTIYF
TRBV9	NA	TRBJ2-5	TRBD1	TGTGCCAGCAGCGGAGGGACAGGGAAGGAGACCCAGTACTTC	CASSGGTGKETQYF
TRBV11-2	NA	TRBJ2-7	NA	TGTGCCAGCAGCTTTGGTAACTCCGAGCAGTACTTC	CASSFGNSEQYF
TRBV15	few	TRBJ1-3	NA	TGTGCCACCAGAAAAAGGGGTGGTGGAAACACCATATATTTT	CATRKRGGGNTIYF
TRBV29-1	few	TRBJ2-4	NA	TGCAGCGTTGAGGGGAGACCGGGGATTCAGTACTTC	CSVEGRPGIQYF
TRBV11-3	few	TRBJ2-7	NA	TGTGCCAGCAGCTTCCCGGGAGCCCTCGAGCAGTACTTC	CASSFPGALEQYF
TRBV29-1	few	TRBJ2-1	TRBD2	TGCAGCGTTCACGACGTGGAACTAGCGGGGACCAATGAGCAGTTCTTC	CSVHDVELAGTNEQFF
TRBV29-1	few	TRBJ2-3	NA	TGCAGCGTTAGGGACTTCACAGATACGCAGTATTTT	CSVRDFTDTQYF
TRBV7-3	many	TRBJ1-2	NA	TGTGCCAGCAGCTTAGGGCCTGACTATGGCTACACCTTC	CASSLGPDYGYTF
TRBV7-9	few	TRBJ1-2	TRBD1	TGTGCCACCCGACCTCAGGGGGCTTATGGCTACACCTTC	CATRPQGAYGYTF
TRBV7-9	NA	TRBJ1-5	NA	TGTGCCGGCAGTCTAGGGGGAGGTGGTCAGCCCCAGCATTTT	CAGSLGGGGQPQHF
TRBV29-1	few	TRBJ1-1	NA	TGCAGCCCTTGGGCCCCAGGGAACACTGAAGCTTTCTTT	CSPWAPGNTEAFF
TRBV3-1	few	TRBJ2-2	NA	TGTGCCAGCAGTATGAGGGGCGGGGAGCTGTTTTTT	CASSMRGGELFF
TRBV4-3	few	TRBJ2-4	NA	TGCGCCAGCAGCCAAGACGGGACAGCCAAAAACATTCAGTACTTC	CASSQDGTAKNIQYF
TRBV12-3/TRBV12-4	few	TRBJ1-1	NA	TGTGCCAGCAGTTTCTTCCCCCTTATGAACACTGAAGCTTTCTTT	CASSFFPLMNTEAFF
TRBV5-1	few	TRBJ1-3	NA	TGCGCCAGCAGCGAGGGGAACTCTGGAAACACCATATATTTT	CASSEGNSGNTIYF
TRBV10-1	few	TRBJ1-4	NA	TGCGCCAGCAGTGAGTCTGTGGATGAAAAACTGTTTTTT	CASSESVDEKLFF
TRBV12-3/TRBV12-4	NA	TRBJ2-3	NA	TGTGCCAGCAGTTTAAGGCGGGACCTTAGCACAGATACGCAGTATTTT	CASSLRRDLSTDTQYF
TRBV2	NA	TRBJ2-2	NA	TGTGCCAGCAGCCGACTAAGGACCGGGGAGCTGTTTTTT	CASSRLRTGELFF
TRBV7-8	NA	TRBJ2-7	TRBD2	TGTGCCAGCAGCTTAGCACTAGCGGGGCGCAATGACGAGCAGTACTTC	CASSLALAGRNDEQYF
TRBV6-2/TRBV6-3	NA	TRBJ2-1	TRBD1	TGTGCCACCGAAGGGGACAGCTACAATGAGCAGTTCTTC	CATEGDSYNEQFF
TRBV7-2	NA	TRBJ1-5	NA	TGTGCCAGCAGTTTACCTCGACAGCGGGGGGATCAGCCCCAGCATTTT	CASSLPRQRGDQPQHF
TRBV12-3/TRBV12-4	few	TRBJ2-1	NA	TGTGCCAGCATTACCACAGACTTGAGCTCCTACAATGAGCAGTTCTTC	CASITTDLSSYNEQFF
TRBV29-1	few	TRBJ2-7	TRBD1	TGCAGCGTTGAGGCGCGGACAGGGGGAAGCTACGAGCAGTACTTC	CSVEARTGGSYEQYF
TRBV7-9	NA	TRBJ1-4	NA	TGTGTCAGCAGTCAACAGGGTCCTAATGAAAAACTGTTTTTT	CVSSQQGPNEKLFF
TRBV7-2	NA	TRBJ1-2	TRBD1	TGTGCCAGCAGCTTAGAGGGGACAGGAGGAGGGTATGGCTACACCTTC	CASSLEGTGGGYGYTF
TRBV4-1	NA	TRBJ2-1	TRBD2	TGCGCCAGCAATCCTACAACGGGACTAGCGGGAGATTGGTTCTTC	CASNPTTGLAGDWFF
TRBV4-1	NA	TRBJ2-1	NA	TGCGCCAGCAGCCGAGTTCCGATAGCGGAGTTCGACAATGAGCAGTTCTTC	CASSRVPIAEFDNEQFF
TRBV11-2	NA	TRBJ2-7	NA	TGTGCCAGCAGCATCGGGGGACTGGACGAGCAGTACTTC	CASSIGGLDEQYF
TRBV28	few	TRBJ2-2	NA	TGTGCCAGCAGCCGCGGGACGGTCAACACCGGGGAGCTGTTTTTT	CASSRGTVNTGELFF
TRBV5-1	NA	TRBJ2-2	NA	TGCGCCAGCGGAGGTACCTCGCTAGACAACACCGGGGAGCTGTTTTTT	CASGGTSLDNTGELFF
TRBV5-1	NA	TRBJ2-1	NA	TGCGCCAGCAGCCCTTCCGGGGGAGTAAGGAATGAGCAGTTCTTC	CASSPSGGVRNEQFF
TRBV7-2	few	TRBJ1-2	NA	TGTGCCAGCAGCCCTAGCGGGGCAGATGGCTACACCTTC	CASSPSGADGYTF
TRBV6-1	NA	TRBJ2-3	TRBD2	TGTGCCAGCAGTCTAAGCCCAGCGGGGGGTGTAGATACGCAGTATTTT	CASSLSPAGGVDTQYF
TRBV9	NA	TRBJ2-5	NA	TGTGCCAGCAGCGTAGATGGGCGGGACCAAGAGACCCAGTACTTC	CASSVDGRDQETQYF
TRBV11-2	NA	TRBJ2-6	NA	TGTGCCAGCAGCCCCGGGACTTCACTAGCCAACGTCCTGACTTTC	CASSPGTSLANVLTF
TRBV10-3	NA	TRBJ1-1	TRBD1	TGTGCCATCAGCATCGACAGGGACACTGAAGCTTTCTTT	CAISIDRDTEAFF
TRBV12-3/TRBV12-4	NA	TRBJ2-7	NA	TGTGTCAGCAGTTTATTGGGGGGCTACGAGCAGTACTTC	CVSSLLGGYEQYF
TRBV5-6	NA	TRBJ1-2	NA	TGTGCCAGCAGCTTGACAGGGAGGTGGGACTATGGCTACACCTTC	CASSLTGRWDYGYTF
TRBV10-3	few	TRBJ2-1	NA	TGTGCCATCAGTGAGGGGAGCGTTCCAAGGTCGAACAGTGAGCAGTTCTTC	CAISEGSVPRSNSEQFF
TRBV4-3	NA	TRBJ2-7	NA	TGCGCCAGCAGCCACGACGGCTCCTACGAGCAGTACTTC	CASSHDGSYEQYF
TRBV29-1	few	TRBJ1-2	NA	TGCAGCGTCATAGACAGCCAAGGTTTCGGGGGCTACACCTTC	CSVIDSQGFGGYTF
TRBV25-1	few	TRBJ2-1	TRBD2	TGTGCCAGCAGTCAAATAGCGGGAGGGATCAATGAGCAGTTCTTC	CASSQIAGGINEQFF
TRBV6-6	few	TRBJ2-1	TRBD2	TGTGCCAGCAGTTCCGGGACTAGGTACAATGAGCAGTTCTTC	CASSSGTRYNEQFF
TRBV6-2/TRBV6-3	NA	TRBJ2-2	NA	TGTGCCAGCAGTTACTCGCGGGGTGTGAACACCGGGGAGCTGTTTTTT	CASSYSRGVNTGELFF
TRBV4-1	NA	TRBJ2-5	NA	TGCGCCAGCAGCCAAGGCGGGGCGATCCAAGAGACCCAGTACTTC	CASSQGGAIQETQYF
TRBV3-1	NA	TRBJ1-1	NA	TGTGCCAGCAGTCGACGGGGGGCTGCTGAAGCTTTCTTT	CASSRRGAAEAFF
TRBV6-1	few	TRBJ1-1	TRBD1	TGTGCCAGCGCCATGGGGACAGGGTTTACTGAAGCTTTCTTT	CASAMGTGFTEAFF
TRBV7-6	few	TRBJ2-7	TRBD1	TGTGCCAGCAGCTTAGGATTCCGGGACAGGGGGCGTCGCGAGCAGTACTTC	CASSLGFRDRGRREQYF
TRBV5-1	once	TRBJ2-7	NA	TGCGCCAGCAGCTTGGCGGGGGGCATCTGGAGGGACTACGAGCAGTACTTC	CASSLAGGIWRDYEQYF
TRBV28	NA	TRBJ1-2	NA	TGTGCCAGCAGGGTGGACCCTGCGGAGAGCGGCTACACCTTC	CASRVDPAESGYTF
TRBV4-1	NA	TRBJ1-5	NA	TGCGCCAGCAGCCAAGATGGAAAGGGGCGGCAGCCCCAGCATTTT	CASSQDGKGRQPQHF
TRBV11-2	NA	TRBJ2-1	TRBD1	TGTGCCAGCAGCTTAGGGACAGGGTCTTGGGGCAATGAGCAGTTCTTC	CASSLGTGSWGNEQFF
TRBV20-1	NA	TRBJ1-1	NA	TGCAGTGCTAGACCCGGGACGGAGGAGACGGAAGCTTTCTTT	CSARPGTEETEAFF